This TCR beta chain was observed in a study of cytomegalovirus exposure and HLA in healthy donors. Comments on this clone: The antigen remains unidentified.

Points from the study as a whole: First-cohort TCR clusters tended to co-occur in the 90 to 150 validation repertoires, a later analysis found.

Repertoires were generated with immunoSEQ multiplex PCR, while TCRdb's copy carries only in-frame clones and drops some. There are about 150,000 clones in the sample; roughly 79% occur only once, and about 27% lies in the top ten. The sequence derives from a man aged 25 to 40 in good health and CMV-seropositive. The sequenced material came from PBMCs.

CDR3 DNA sequence: TGTGCCAGCAGCTTATTAATAGCGGAATACAATGAGCAGTTCTTC. Its translation is CASSLLIAEYNEQFF. The chain is built from TRBV7-3 and TRBJ2-1, with D possibly TRBD2 on 6 matching bases. V lost 2 bases, J lost 4 bases, and 12 bases lay in between. This CDR3 contains 15 residues. Germline CDR1 is SGHTA and CDR2 is FQGTGA.